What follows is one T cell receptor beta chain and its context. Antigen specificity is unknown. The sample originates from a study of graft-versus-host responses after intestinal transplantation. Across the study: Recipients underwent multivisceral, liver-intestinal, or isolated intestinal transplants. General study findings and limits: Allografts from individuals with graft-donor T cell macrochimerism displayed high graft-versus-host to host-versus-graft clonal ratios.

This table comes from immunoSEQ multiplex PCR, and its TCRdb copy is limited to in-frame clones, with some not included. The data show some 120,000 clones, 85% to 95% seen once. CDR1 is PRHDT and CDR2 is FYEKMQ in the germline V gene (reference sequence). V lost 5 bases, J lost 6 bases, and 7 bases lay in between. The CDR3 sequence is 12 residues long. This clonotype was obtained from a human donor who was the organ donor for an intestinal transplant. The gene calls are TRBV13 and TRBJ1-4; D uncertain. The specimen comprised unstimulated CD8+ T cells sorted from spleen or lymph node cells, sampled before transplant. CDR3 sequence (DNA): TGTGCCAGCAGCGCTCGGGATGAAAAACTGTTTTTT. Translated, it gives CASSARDEKLFF.